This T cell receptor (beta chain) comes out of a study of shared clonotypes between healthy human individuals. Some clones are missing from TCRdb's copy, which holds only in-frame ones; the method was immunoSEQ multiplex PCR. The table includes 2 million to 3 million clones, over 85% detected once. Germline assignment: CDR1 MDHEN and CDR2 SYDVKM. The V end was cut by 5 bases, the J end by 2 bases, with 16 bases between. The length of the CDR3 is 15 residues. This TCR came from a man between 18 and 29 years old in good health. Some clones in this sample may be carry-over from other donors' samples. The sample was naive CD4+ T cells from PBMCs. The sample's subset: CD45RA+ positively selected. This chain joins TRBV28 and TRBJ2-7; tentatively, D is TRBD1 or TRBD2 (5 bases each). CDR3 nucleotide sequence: TGTGCCAGCAGTCCCCGACAGCCCGGGGCCTACGAGCAGTACTTC. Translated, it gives CASSPRQPGAYEQYF.